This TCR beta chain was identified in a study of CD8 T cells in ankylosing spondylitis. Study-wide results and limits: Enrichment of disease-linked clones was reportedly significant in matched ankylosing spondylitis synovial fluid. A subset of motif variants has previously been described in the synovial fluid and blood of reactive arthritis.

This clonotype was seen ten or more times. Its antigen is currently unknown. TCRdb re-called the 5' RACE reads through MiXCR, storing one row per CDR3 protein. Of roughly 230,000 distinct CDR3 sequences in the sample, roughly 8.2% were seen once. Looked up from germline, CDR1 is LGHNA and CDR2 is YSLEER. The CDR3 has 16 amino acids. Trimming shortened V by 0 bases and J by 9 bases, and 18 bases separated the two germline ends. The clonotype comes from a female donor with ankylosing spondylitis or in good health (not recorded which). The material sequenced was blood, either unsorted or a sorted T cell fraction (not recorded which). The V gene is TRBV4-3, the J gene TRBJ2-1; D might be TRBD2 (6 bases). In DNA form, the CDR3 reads TGCGCCAGCAGCCAAGATGACCCCGCGCGGGGAGGTGAGCAGTTCTTC. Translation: CASSQDDPARGGEQFF.